This TCR beta chain was captured by sequencing in a study of CD8+ T cells in alopecia areata listed by TCRdb under 2018. Regarding the complete study: In both human patients and the C3H/HeJ mouse model, the study applied high-throughput TCRbeta sequencing to look at T cell clonal expansion in alopecia areata. On the human side, TCRbeta sequencing was run on scalp tissue and on sorted CD4+ and CD8+ peripheral blood T cells from healthy controls and from alopecia areata patients with either patchy or totalis/universalis disease. TCRbeta CDR3 regions were amplified by immunoSEQ multiplex PCR using 35 Vbeta forward and 13 Jbeta reverse primers. Scalp clonality was compared among normal scalp (n=4), patchy alopecia areata scalp (n=8), and alopecia totalis/universalis scalp (n=8). RNA was extracted with the PAXgene miRNA kit for fixed scalp, the miRNeasy kit for PBMCs, and the RNeasy kit for mouse skin.

After PBMCs were isolated by density centrifugation and stained for CD3, CD4 and CD8, a FACSAria was used to sort CD4+ and CD8+ T cells. Unaffected controls provided scalp biopsies and blood samples. Comments on this clone: There is no known antigen for this receptor. No much larger clone exists at a distance of one base, and base qualities are not known.

Preparation of the library involved the immunoSEQ multiplex PCR assay. For TCR sequencing, RNA was extracted from every sample and reverse transcribed into cDNA to serve as template. SuperScript III was used to make first-strand cDNA, primed with a 2:1 mix of oligo-dT and random hexamers. A synthetic immune receptor repertoire was used to gauge amplification bias, and whatever bias remained was removed computationally. The authors' pipeline ran thus. Raw reads were preprocessed to remove errors, and CDR3 was defined according to IMGT conventions as the region from the conserved cysteine to phenylalanine. Clonality was computed by normalizing Shannon entropy by log2 of the number of productive unique TCRs and subtracting the result from 1. CD4 or CD8 identity of scalp clones was inferred by cross-referencing scalp TCRbeta sequences with sorted blood CD4 and CD8 repertoires. TCRdb re-hosts the immuneACCESS table, in-frame sequences only. Its copies lack some clones; in the studies checked, an unresolved V gene accounts for under half of them, and the cause for the rest is not known. That table supplies the V and J calls and clone size; D and trimming were determined from the DNA. This sample gives fewer than 110,000 clones in total; 45% to 60% of them show up just once. The ten largest clones add up to around 8.5% of the sample.

What the work shows at the level of the full study, not this receptor alone: Resident alphabeta T cells in normal human skin are also sequenced, complicating scalp TCR repertoire analysis, unlike mouse skin dominated by gammadelta T cells. TCR sequences shared between patients were less clear than in mice, possibly partly because of HLA diversity in the patient population. Lesional scalp, especially in alopecia totalis/universalis, showed higher clonality and more expanded CD8+ clones than normal scalp, suggesting antigenic drive.

The CDR3 runs 13 amino acids, cysteine and phenylalanine included. CDR3 DNA is the only sequence kept; it has 39 bases, read in frame from the first base. Trimming takes 4 bases from V and 5 bases from J, and the germline ends sit 10 bases apart. CDR1 is given as SNHLY and CDR2 as FYNNEI, both from the germline V gene. Recombination linked TRBV2 to TRBJ2-3; the D gene cannot be resolved reliably. This receptor was obtained from a human donor in good health. Specimen: CD4+ T cells sorted from blood. The CDR3 region reads CASSALTRDTQYF. The DNA sequence is TGTGCCAGCAGTGCCCTAACACGAGATACGCAGTATTTT.